These 14 T cell receptor beta chains came from one sample sequenced in a study of blood T cell repertoires in COVID-19. Method: immunoSEQ multiplex PCR; TCRdb's copy keeps in-frame clones and lacks some. The table lists over 250,000 clones, about 89% of them singletons, with 2% to 2.5% in the top ten. Sequencing input: peripheral blood. These receptors all come from a man aged 45-65 years with acute or convalescent COVID-19.

This clone came up a few times. The chain combines TRBV6-5 with TRBJ2-2; D perhaps matches TRBD2 (5 bases). The CDR3 has 13 residues. V was pared by 7 bases and J by 6 bases, with 12 bases between. Germline CDR1 MNHEY, CDR2 SVGAGI. The CDR3 loop is CASNTDYSGELFF. The CDR3 nucleotides read TGTGCCAGCAATACAGACTACTCCGGGGAGCTGTTTTTT.

The table lists this clone with a count of one. The chain employs TRBV19 and TRBJ1-4; 7 bases are a match to TRBD1. The germline CDR1 and CDR2 sequences are LNHDA and SQIVND (reference sequence). There are 14 residues in the CDR3. The V gene end was trimmed by 6 bases and the J gene end by 2 bases; junction bases not matched to a gene: 3. CDR3 nucleotide sequence: TGTGCCAGTAGACCGACAGGGACTAATGAAAAACTGTTTTTT. Translated: CASRPTGTNEKLFF.

The chain recombines TRBV19 with TRBJ1-2, with D tentatively TRBD1 (5 bases). Per the germline V gene, CDR1 is LNHDA and CDR2 is SQIVND (reference sequence). The V and J ends lost 4 bases and 2 bases respectively, with 11 bases between them. The CDR3 runs 14 residues. The DNA for the CDR3 is TGTGCCAGTAGTAGAGAGACAGCGAACTATGGCTACACCTTC. Translation: CASSRETANYGYTF.

In DNA, the CDR3 is TGTGCCAGCAGTTACGAGGGGGGGAACTATGGCTACACCTTC. Protein product: CASSYEGGNYGYTF. The gene calls are TRBV6-5 and TRBJ1-2, with TRBD1 as a possible D gene (6 bases). The germline V gene encodes CDR1 MNHEY and CDR2 SVGAGI. Trimming stripped 2 bases from V and 2 bases from J, with 9 bases between. The CDR3 is made up of 14 amino acids.

The rearrangement uses TRBV11-2 and TRBJ1-2; 8 bases align to TRBD1. The V gene end was trimmed by 5 bases and the J gene end by 6 bases; junction bases not matched to a gene: 11. Germline values: CDR1 SGHAT, CDR2 FQNNGV. This CDR3 region has 15 residues. The CDR3 DNA reads TGTGCCAGCAGCCAGGCAGGGGGCCCTACCGATGGCTACACCTTC. This codes for CASSQAGGPTDGYTF.

J is TRBJ1-6 and V is TRBV7-3; unclear D gene. CDR1 is SGHTA and CDR2 is FQGTGA in the germline V gene. The CDR3 is 14 residues long. With 3 bases removed from V and 0 bases from J, the gap between germline ends came to 3 bases. Here the CDR3 DNA reads TGTGCCAGCAGCTTGAGCTCCTATAATTCACCCCTCCACTTT. It codes for CASSLSSYNSPLHF.

V usage is TRBV19 and J usage is TRBJ2-7; the match to TRBD1 covers 7 bases. The trim removed 7 bases at V and 4 bases at J, leaving 10 bases unmatched. CDR3 size: 14 residues. The V gene's germline CDR1 is LNHDA and CDR2 SQIVND (reference sequence). CDR3 DNA sequence: TGTGCCAGTAAACAAGGGGGCAAGTCGTACGAGCAGTACTTC. Its protein product is CASKQGGKSYEQYF.

The chain links TRBV5-1 to TRBJ1-1, with unresolved D. This CDR3 has 13 residues. Trimming shortened V by 0 bases and J by 1 base, and 4 bases separated the two germline ends. Germline values: CDR1 SGHRS, CDR2 YFSETQ. The CDR3 spells CASSLAKNTEAFF. The CDR3 nucleotides read TGCGCCAGCAGCTTGGCAAAGAACACTGAAGCTTTCTTT.

CDR3 residues: CASSLTLSQGGEQFF. In nucleotides, the CDR3 is TGTGCCAGCAGCTTAACCCTTTCACAGGGCGGCGAGCAGTTCTTC. This chain uses TRBV7-3 with TRBJ2-1; D may be TRBD1 (6 bases). The V end was cut by 0 bases, the J end by 10 bases, with 16 bases between. The CDR3 consists of 15 residues. CDR1 is SGHTA, CDR2 FQGTGA, per germline.

The chain uses TRBV30 and TRBJ1-2, with TRBD1 as a possible D gene (5 bases). CDR1 is GTSNPN and CDR2 is SVGIG in the germline V gene (reference sequence). The CDR3 runs 13 residues. V lost 0 bases to trimming and J lost 6 bases, with 11 bases between them. In nucleotides, the CDR3 is TGTGCCTGGAGTGTGAACCCAGGGCATGGCTACACCTTC. It is translated as CAWSVNPGHGYTF.

The chain is built from TRBV6-5 and TRBJ2-7; unclear D gene. The germline V gene encodes CDR1 MNHEY and CDR2 SVGAGI. Deletions cut 5 bases from V and 2 bases from J, with 13 bases between. The CDR3 is 14 residues long. The CDR3: CASSPTPDTYEQYF. The DNA for the CDR3 is TGTGCCAGCAGTCCGACACCCGACACCTACGAGCAGTACTTC.

The chain joins TRBV4-1 to TRBJ2-1; 13 positions match TRBD2. V shed 1 base and J 7 bases; nucleotides not matched to a gene: 7. CDR1 is MGHRA and CDR2 is YSYEKL in the germline V gene. There are 17 residues in the CDR3. The CDR3 bases are TGCGCCAGCAGCCAAGGACTAGCGGGGGGCCGGGAAAATGAGCAGTTCTTC. Its translation is CASSQGLAGGRENEQFF.

The chain carries TRBV30 and TRBJ2-7; possible D gene TRBD2, 6 bases. Germline V gene sequence: CDR1 GTSNPN, CDR2 SVGIG (reference sequence). The CDR3 runs 13 residues. V was clipped by 2 bases and J by 9 bases, with 17 bases between them. The CDR3 nucleotides are TGTGCCTGGAGTCCAACTCCTGGGGGGTGGCAGTACTTC. Protein: CAWSPTPGGWQYF.

V gene TRBV7-6 combines with J gene TRBJ2-2, with 9 bases fitting TRBD2. The CDR3 sequence is 16 residues long. After removal of 2 bases from V and 2 bases from J, the junction contained 3 bases not matched to a gene. Germline V lookup: CDR1 SGHVS, CDR2 FNYEAQ. CDR3 sequence: CASSLSGGINTGELFF. The CDR3, as DNA: TGTGCCAGCAGCTTAAGCGGGGGGATCAACACCGGGGAGCTGTTTTTT. Drawing the rest from reference TRBV7-6 and TRBJ2-2, the complete variable domain is GAGVSQSPRYKVTKRGQDVALRCDPISGHVSLYWYRQALGQGPEFLTYFNYEAQQDKSGLPNDRFSAERPEGSISTLTIQRTEQRDSAMYRCASSLSGGINTGELFFGEGSRLTVL.